This TCR beta chain emerged from a study of CXCR3-negative and CXCR3-positive naive CD8 T cells. The study's findings and limits: Cryopreserved cells showed partially decreased CXCR3 expression, and most assays used fresh PBMCs. In CXCR3-positive naive cells, the TRB CDR3s were more hydrophobic than in CXCR3-negative naive cells.

Researchers sorted more than 250,000 cells of each CD8+ T cell subset in triplicate. The CDR3 runs to 18 residues. On this clonotype itself: Its antigen is unknown.

TRB cDNA libraries were made by UMI-labeled 5' RACE. Each CDR3 protein gets one entry in TCRdb, which reprocessed the 5' RACE reads and gives no DNA. The table lists fewer than 140,000 distinct CDR3 sequences. The sample comprised naive CXCR3+ CD8+ T cells from blood. The sample's subset: CD45RO-CCR7+CD27+CD95- naive CD8+ T cells expressing CXCR3 (TNR3+). The receptor's source is a human donor in good health. Some clones in this sample may be carry-over from other donors' samples. The gene calls are TRBV21-1 and TRBJ2-7; TCRdb outputs TRBD2, but without DNA this stays unchecked. TRBV21-1 is a listed pseudogene. CDR3 loop: CASSKGKIAGNPWYEQYF.